This TCR beta chain was sequenced in a study of post-analysis software for immune sequencing data. Turning to the study itself: The patients showed relapsing-remitting, secondary progressive and progressive-relapsing multiple sclerosis courses.

Unique molecular identifiers were present in the TCR beta cDNA libraries. T cells numbering roughly 0.9 to 10 million yielded cDNA molecules that totaled roughly 500,000. One entry per CDR3 protein, called by TCRdb with MiXCR from the PCR reads. The sample has roughly 800,000 distinct CDR3 sequences; about 53% are singletons. This clonotype was seen only a few times. The antigen remains undetermined. V was shortened by 4 bases and J by 4 bases, with 15 bases between the two germline ends. This CDR3 comprises 14 residues. From germline, CDR1 is SQVTM and CDR2 ANQGSEA. Whole-study findings and limits: In patients, five TRBV segments were more frequent than in controls, with TRBV5-6, TRBV5-1 and TRBV20-1 among them. The normalized Chao1 diversity of multiple sclerosis patients was significantly lower than that of controls. Same-batch preparations were strongly co-clustered by F measure.

The TCR originated in a girl between 10 and 17 years old with multiple sclerosis. The specimen sequenced was blood. V usage is TRBV29-1 and J usage is TRBJ2-3; D remains unclear. This chain's CDR3 is CSVGLRLVPDTQYF. The CDR3 nucleotides are TGCAGCGTTGGTCTTCGGCTAGTGCCAGATACGCAGTATTTT.